One sample yielded the 25 T cell receptor beta chains listed below, sequenced in a study of breast tumors, draining lymph nodes, adjacent tissues. Samples came from axillary lymph nodes draining the breast cancer. TCRdb reanalysed the multiplex PCR reads using MiXCR and keeps one entry per CDR3 protein. Of 250,000 or so distinct CDR3 sequences listed, roughly 30% were seen once; the top ten hold approximately 1%. The material sequenced was axillary lymph node tissue. The source of these receptors is a female donor with breast cancer. Some clones in this sample may be carry-over from other donors' samples.

In its sample, this clonotype was seen many times. The genes are TRBV19 and TRBJ2-7; TRBD2 is a possible D gene (5 bases). V lost 3 bases and J 3 bases, leaving 9 bases between the germline ends. Germline V gives CDR1 LNHDA, CDR2 SQIVND (reference sequence). This CDR3 is built from 13 residues. CDR3 loop: CASSMEESYEQYF. The CDR3 DNA follows: TGTGCCAGTAGTATGGAGGAGAGCTACGAGCAGTACTTC.

This clonotype appeared a few times. This CDR3 fails to terminate in the conserved phenylalanine or tryptophan, so it likely reflects a read error. The genes are TRBV7-2 and TRBJ2-1; TRBD1 might be the D (5 bases). This CDR3 comprises 14 residues. V gave up 1 base and J gave up 7 bases, with 11 bases separating them. Looked up from germline, CDR1 is SGHTA and CDR2 is FQGNSA. The CDR3 protein is CASSLGGPQNEQFL. The CDR3 DNA reads as TGTGCCAGCAGCTTAGGGGGCCCCCAGAATGAGCAGTTCCTC.

This chain uses TRBV20-1 with TRBJ2-2; D perhaps matches TRBD2 (6 bases). Germline CDR1 and CDR2: DFQATT and SNEGSKA (reference sequence). The CDR3 length is 13 residues. V dropped 2 bases and J dropped 9 bases, with 13 bases sitting between them. This chain's CDR3 is CSARLPSAWELFF. CDR3 DNA sequence: TGCAGTGCTAGACTACCTAGCGCGTGGGAGCTGTTTTTT.

The CDR3 sequence is CASSPGELFF. The CDR3, as DNA: TGTGCCAGCAGCCCCGGGGAGCTGTTTTTT. The V call is TRBV7-2, the J call TRBJ2-2; no clear D. V lost 5 bases and J lost 6, with 1 base in between. This CDR3 spans 10 amino acids. Germline V gene sequence: CDR1 SGHTA, CDR2 FQGNSA.

The rearrangement links TRBV10-2 to TRBJ1-3; D is unresolved. The length of the CDR3 is 15 residues. Trimming removed 6 bases at V and 0 bases at J, with 12 bases between. The germline V gene has CDR1 WSHSY and CDR2 SAAADI. The CDR3 spells CASRLDATSGNTIYF. In DNA form, the CDR3 reads TGCGCCAGCAGATTGGACGCCACCTCTGGAAACACCATATATTTT.

This clonotype was found many times. The gene calls are TRBV10-3 and TRBJ2-1, with 7 bases that match TRBD1. J lost 7 bases, V lost 3 bases, and 6 bases had no gene match. The length of the CDR3 is 14 residues. Germline values: CDR1 ENHRY, CDR2 SYGVKD. The CDR3 DNA reads TGTGCCATCAGTGACCGGACAGGTAATAATGAGCAGTTCTTC. Its protein product is CAISDRTGNNEQFF.

This clonotype occurred a few times. This chain connects TRBV6-2 or TRBV6-3 to TRBJ2-7; D is possibly TRBD1 (5 bases). V lost 3 bases and J 2 bases, leaving 11 bases between the germline ends. CDR3 size: 14 residues. Looked up from germline, CDR1 is MNHEY and CDR2 is SVGEGT. The CDR3 DNA reads as TGTGCCAGCAGTTATATGGGGCAGACCTACGAGCAGTACTTC. It translates to CASSYMGQTYEQYF.

This clonotype has just a few counts. The genes are TRBV20-1 and TRBJ2-6; D possibly corresponds to TRBD2 (5 bases). The germline V gene has CDR1 DFQATT and CDR2 SNEGSKA (reference sequence). V was shortened by 2 bases and J by 0 bases, with 29 bases between the two germline ends. This CDR3 has 22 amino acids. The CDR3 sequence is CSARPREVSARIIHSGANVLTF. CDR3 in DNA: TGCAGTGCTAGACCCCGGGAAGTAAGCGCGCGAATTATTCACTCTGGGGCCAACGTCCTGACTTTC.

On this clonotype: One end of the junction varies from germline; a read error may be responsible. The rearrangement uses TRBV7-2 and TRBJ2-7; 8 bases fit TRBD2. This CDR3 has 15 amino acids. From germline, CDR1 is SGHTA and CDR2 FQGNSA. In DNA form, the CDR3 reads TGTGCCGGCAGCATAACCGGGACTAGACATGGCGAGCAGCACTTC. Protein sequence: CAGSITGTRHGEQHF.

This clonotype was found a few times. The chain joins TRBV28 to TRBJ2-2; 10 bases map to TRBD1. The germline CDR1 and CDR2 sequences are MDHEN and SYDVKM. The CDR3 is made up of 13 amino acids. V dropped 11 bases and J dropped 0; count of bases not matched to a gene: 0. CDR3: CAGTGANTGELFF. The CDR3 region has the DNA TGTGCCGGGACAGGGGCGAACACCGGGGAGCTGTTTTTT.

CDR3 nucleotide sequence: TGTGCCAGCAGCTCACGGACTAGCGGCGCGGCGGAGACCCAGTACTTC. Its protein product is CASSSRTSGAAETQYF. The chain recombines TRBV3-1 with TRBJ2-5; 10 bases agree with TRBD2. The CDR3 contains 16 residues. The trim removed 5 bases at V and 5 bases at J, leaving 11 bases unmatched. Per the germline V gene, CDR1 is LGHDT and CDR2 is YNNKEL (reference sequence).

The rearrangement joins TRBV28 to TRBJ2-7; 13 bases align to TRBD2. The CDR3 runs 18 residues. V was clipped by 3 bases and J by 6 bases; unmatched bases: 14. Germline loops: CDR1 MDHEN, CDR2 SYDVKM. CDR3 loop: CASSFRGAGLAGVGEQYF. CDR3 in DNA: TGTGCCAGCAGTTTTAGGGGCGCAGGACTAGCGGGAGTAGGCGAGCAGTACTTC.

The rearrangement joins TRBV7-2 to TRBJ1-6; a weak D match, TRBD1 (5 bases). Germline CDR1 and CDR2: SGHTA and FQGNSA. The V end was cut by 0 bases, the J end by 7 bases, with 10 bases between. This CDR3 has 15 residues. The CDR3 coding sequence is TGTGCCAGCAGCTTAGCCCGGCAGGGCAATTCACCCCTCCACTTT. This translates into CASSLARQGNSPLHF. The entire variable domain, with the rest obtained from reference TRBV7-2 and TRBJ1-6, is as follows: GAGVSQSPSNKVTEKGKDVELRCDPISGHTALYWYRQSLGQGLEFLIYFQGNSAPDKSGLPSDRFSAERTGGSVSTLTIQRTQQEDSAVYLCASSLARQGNSPLHFGNGTRLTVT.

This clonotype has ten or more counts. The chain combines TRBV20-1 with TRBJ2-5; TRBD1 aligns across 9 bases. V trimming: 6 bases; J trimming: 5 bases; junction bases outside the gene matches: 13. The CDR3 sequence is 15 residues long. The germline gives CDR1 DFQATT, CDR2 SNEGSKA (reference sequence). Here the CDR3 reads CSAAPDRGRVETQYF. CDR3 bases: TGCAGTGCCGCCCCGGACAGGGGAAGGGTCGAGACCCAGTACTTC.

In this sample, this clonotype turned up many times. The V and J genes are TRBV10-3 and TRBJ2-5; D gene ambiguous. V shed 6 bases and J shed 0 bases, with 8 bases lying between them. CDR3 length: 13 residues. The germline CDR1 and CDR2 sequences are ENHRY and SYGVKD. The CDR3 coding sequence is TGTGCCATCAGACACATAAACCAAGAGACCCAGTACTTC. It codes for CAIRHINQETQYF.

This clonotype showed up many times. The V and J genes are TRBV20-1 and TRBJ2-3, with 10 bases fitting TRBD2. J lost 4 bases, V lost 5 bases, and 0 bases had no gene match. This CDR3 is built from 12 residues. Germline lookup yields CDR1 DFQATT and CDR2 SNEGSKA (reference sequence). The CDR3 reads CSALAGADTQYF. CDR3 bases: TGCAGTGCTCTAGCGGGAGCAGATACGCAGTATTTT.

There are many counts of this clonotype. V usage is TRBV11-2 and J usage is TRBJ1-2; no clear D. Trimming shortened V by 0 bases and J by 4 bases, and 12 bases separated the two germline ends. Looked up from germline, CDR1 is SGHAT and CDR2 is FQNNGV. The CDR3 is made up of 15 amino acids. CDR3 DNA: TGTGCCAGCAGCTTAGATTGGCAGGCGAGCTATGGCTACACCTTC. It yields the protein CASSLDWQASYGYTF.

Turning to this clonotype: This may be a read error, as it is one base from a much larger clone. The chain employs TRBV2 and TRBJ2-1; 8 nucleotides line up with TRBD2. Germline CDR1 SNHLY, CDR2 FYNNEI. The CDR3 is made up of 15 amino acids. The CDR3 nucleotides read TGTGCCTGCAGAGCAGCGGGAGTTTCCTACAATGAGCAGTTCTTC. Translating it yields CACRAAGVSYNEQFF.

This clonotype was seen many times. The V and J genes are TRBV11-2 and TRBJ2-7; TRBD1 matches 8 bases. Germline loops: CDR1 SGHAT, CDR2 FQNNGV. CDR3 size: 15 residues. The V segment lost 5 bases and the J segment 3 bases; nucleotides outside the gene matches: 9. CDR3 nucleotide sequence: TGTGCCAGCAGCCCACTCAGGGGGCCAAACTACGAGCAGTACTTC. Translated, it gives CASSPLRGPNYEQYF.

In the case of this clonotype: A much more abundant neighbour one base away suggests this may be a read error. J is TRBJ2-7 and V is TRBV6-6; 7 bases align to TRBD2. Germline values: CDR1 MNHNY, CDR2 SVGAGI (reference sequence). The V and J ends lost 5 bases and 5 bases, in that order; junction bases with no gene match: 12. The CDR3 is 15 residues long. The CDR3 DNA reads as TGTGCCAGCAGTCAGGGACTAACGGGAGTCGACGAGCAGTACTTC. Protein: CASSQGLTGVDEQYF.

The chain links TRBV27 to TRBJ2-7, with 7 bases lining up with TRBD2. The CDR3 runs to 17 residues. Germline CDR1 reads MNHEY; CDR2 reads SMNVEV (reference sequence). V shed 4 bases, J shed 2 bases, and the junction held 14 bases outside the gene matches. This CDR3 is CASSYLNLAEHTYEQYF. Here the CDR3 DNA reads TGTGCCAGCAGTTATCTGAACCTAGCGGAACATACCTACGAGCAGTACTTC.

A word on this clonotype: A much bigger clone sits one base away, suggesting this may be a read error. V usage is TRBV7-2 and J usage is TRBJ2-2; 8 bases match TRBD1. The germline CDR1 and CDR2 sequences are SGHTA and FQGNSA. The length of the CDR3 is 16 residues. V was pared by 4 bases and J by 5 bases, with 9 bases of the junction left unmatched. The CDR3 is CASSYTRTGKTGELFF. In DNA form, the CDR3 reads TGTGCCAGCAGCTATACACGGACAGGGAAGACCGGGGAGCTGTTTTTT.

V gene TRBV6-5 combines with J gene TRBJ2-2; 9 bases agree with TRBD1. CDR3 size: 13 residues. Germline CDR1 MNHEY, CDR2 SVGAGI. With 5 bases clipped from V and 12 bases from J, the junction kept 7 bases outside the gene matches. The CDR3 DNA is TGTGCCAGCAGTGACGACAGGGGGAGGAAGCTGTTTTTT. Protein sequence: CASSDDRGRKLFF.

Regarding this clonotype: Since a much larger clone is just one base distant, this may be a read error. The chain recombines TRBV7-9 with TRBJ2-1; TRBD1 is a possible D gene (6 bases). This CDR3 is built from 12 residues. The germline V gene encodes CDR1 SEHNR and CDR2 FQNEAQ (reference sequence). The CDR3 region has the DNA TGTGCCAGCAGTAACAGGGTTAATGAGCAGCTCTTC. This codes for CASSNRVNEQLF.

J is TRBJ2-3 and V is TRBV10-3, with 9 bases that match TRBD2. Losses at the gene ends were 10 bases for V and 3 bases for J; bases not matched to a gene: 2. This CDR3 comprises 12 residues. Germline V lookup: CDR1 ENHRY, CDR2 SYGVKD. CDR3 region: CATAGGTDTQYF. The CDR3 DNA reads TGTGCCACGGCGGGGGGGACAGATACGCAGTATTTT.